The 2 T cell receptor beta chains below come from one sample, sequenced in a study of identical twins. TCRdb recomputed calls from the 5' RACE reads with MiXCR, one row per CDR3 protein. Of around 1.7 million distinct CDR3 sequences in the sample, roughly a third are singletons; the top ten hold roughly 0.3%. The sample taken for sequencing was cord blood. The origin of the receptors is a newborn girl in good health.

The J gene is TRBJ2-7, the V gene TRBV25-1; 11 bases agree with TRBD1. The junction had 5 bases not matched to a gene; V was cut back by 2 bases and J by 5 bases. CDR1 MGHDK and CDR2 SYGVNS come from the germline V gene. The CDR3 covers 15 residues. In DNA form, the CDR3 reads TGTGCCAGCAGTGAAGTGGGACAGGGGGGCAACGAGCAGTACTTC. Protein: CASSEVGQGGNEQYF.

This clonotype appeared a few times. The chain links TRBV6-6 to TRBJ2-3; 13 bases fit TRBD2. Germline CDR1 is MNHNY and CDR2 is SVGAGI (reference sequence). With V trimmed by 2 bases and J by 1 base, 0 bases remained unmatched. The CDR3 length is 16 residues. CDR3 nucleotide sequence: TGTGCCAGCAGTTACGGACTAGCGGGGGGCACAGATACGCAGTATTTT. This gives the protein CASSYGLAGGTDTQYF.